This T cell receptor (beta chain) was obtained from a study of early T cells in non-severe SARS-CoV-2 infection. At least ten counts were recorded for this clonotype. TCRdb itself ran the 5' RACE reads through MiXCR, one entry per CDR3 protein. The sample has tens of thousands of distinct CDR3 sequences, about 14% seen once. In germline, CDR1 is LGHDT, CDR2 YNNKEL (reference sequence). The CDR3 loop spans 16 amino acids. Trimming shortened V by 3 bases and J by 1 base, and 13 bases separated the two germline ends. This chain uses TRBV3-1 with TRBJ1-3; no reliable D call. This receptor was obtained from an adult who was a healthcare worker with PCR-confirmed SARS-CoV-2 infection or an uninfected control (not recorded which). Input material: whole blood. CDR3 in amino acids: CASSQKGIGSGNTIYF. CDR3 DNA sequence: TGTGCCAGCAGCCAGAAAGGCATCGGGTCTGGAAACACCATATATTTT.